This T cell receptor beta chain was found in a study of identical twins (TCRdb year 2016). Context from the whole study: To test whether fetal clonotypes persist, the study used deep sequencing on TCR alpha and beta repertoires from monozygotic twins, unrelated adults of various ages, and cord blood. To rule out contamination, replicate twin experiments were performed at different times with different library preparation protocols. Overall study outcomes, separate from this receptor: A weaker excess of twin sharing was found in beta out-of-frame sequences because the signal-to-noise ratio was lowered by fewer shared sequences. Zero-insertion analyses could be partly confounded by invariant T cells such as MAIT and iNKT, though diverse VJ usage argued against such confounding for most clonotypes. Because the same donors could not be followed over many years, conclusions were based on cross-sectional statistical analysis. Compared with coincidental sharing between unrelated individuals, out-of-frame TCR alpha sequences shared between twins had an excess of sequences with low generation probability. Recombination models systematically underestimated out-of-frame TCR alpha sharing in monozygotic twins but agreed with sharing between unrelated individuals. Fewer insertions were carried by abundant cord blood beta clonotypes; a weaker similar trend was observed in young adult naive repertoires, while no such trend was observed in memory repertoires.

Libraries were built with 5' RACE. The sequencing machine was an Illumina HiSeq 2000. A universal primer binding site was introduced by template switching, and a unique molecular identifier was present in the final cDNA, enabling accurate counting of TCR cDNA molecules. Specific primers in the conserved constant-segment region were used to synthesize first-strand cDNA for the TCR alpha and beta chains. To control for contamination, every cDNA library was double barcoded, receiving both a SMART-Mk sample barcode and Illumina barcodes. Two successive PCR steps introduced TruSeq adapter sequences along with Illumina sample barcodes. TCR alpha and beta cDNA libraries were sequenced on the Illumina HiSeq platform with custom primers. Per the source publication's procedure: Raw reads were processed with MiGEC to extract unique molecular identifiers, and MiXCR was used to determine CDR3 positions. For each individual, recombination models were inferred using an EM algorithm with the repgenHMM and IGoR tools. Shared clonotype analysis was performed with the tcR package in R, normalizing sharing by the product of cloneset sizes. Out-of-frame nonproductive sequences were analyzed to study raw recombination free of thymic and clonal selection effects. The public reads were quality trimmed at Q25 with fastp and then assembled into clones with MiXCR by TCRdb, keeping productive beta chains. Rows are unified per CDR3 protein, each entry keeping the most common DNA and genes. These V and J calls originate from TCRdb's pipeline instead of the authors' own analysis. Within this sample are about 480,000 distinct CDR3 sequences, with 11% to 15% of them counted one time only. The ten largest clones take up 0.52% of the sample.

Every donor in the study was a healthy Caucasian. The twin cohort comprised three pairs of female monozygotic twins, all aged roughly 18 to 29 years. Positive isolation kits from Invitrogen were used to isolate the CD4+ and CD8+ T cell populations. This clonotype was counted many times. No cognate antigen has been identified for it. At one boundary the junction diverges from the germline segment, which might be a read error. This sample also appeared in a second study, on yellow fever vaccine responses in identical twins. The second publication reports: The authors reported that the T cell response to vaccination in identical twins appeared partly convergent and partly personalized. In the study, vaccine-responding T cell clones were precisely tracked in identical twins.

The sequence was collected from a young woman in good health. Sequenced: CD4+ T cells sorted from blood.

CDR3 reads: CASSLGPLNTEAFF. The base sequence is TGCGCCAGCAGTTTGGGACCATTGAACACTGAAGCTTTCTTT. The V and J genes are TRBV5-1 and TRBJ1-1; a tentative D match to TRBD1 spans 5 bases. CDR1 and CDR2 (SGHRS, YFSETQ) derive from the germline V gene. The CDR3 holds 14 amino acids from the cysteine to the phenylalanine. Only CDR3 DNA remains: 42 bases, in frame from the first base.